Reported below is one TCR beta chain. Antigen: not known. These data originate in a study of shared clonotypes between healthy human individuals. Notes on the study in general: It was expected that sequencing depth would affect clonotype sharing among donors.

Running of the assay took place at deep level. Sequencing was performed with immunoSEQ multiplex PCR; in TCRdb, only in-frame clones are kept and a portion is missing. This sample has about 520,000 clones; approximately 78% occur once, and the top ten carry about 12%. Each unsorted sample relied on around 100 million PBMCs as its source of genomic DNA. Trimming shortened V by 6 bases and J by 2 bases, and 12 bases separated the two germline ends. The CDR3 contains 14 residues. From germline, CDR1 is SGHNT and CDR2 YYREEE (reference sequence). The chain couples TRBV5-4 to TRBJ2-1; D is unclear. Sequenced: PBMCs. This clonotype originated in a middle-aged woman in good health. Some clones in this sample may be carry-over from other donors' samples. The CDR3 region has the DNA TGTGCCAGCATGGCCGGCATCCCCTACAATGAGCAGTTCTTC. It is translated as CASMAGIPYNEQFF.